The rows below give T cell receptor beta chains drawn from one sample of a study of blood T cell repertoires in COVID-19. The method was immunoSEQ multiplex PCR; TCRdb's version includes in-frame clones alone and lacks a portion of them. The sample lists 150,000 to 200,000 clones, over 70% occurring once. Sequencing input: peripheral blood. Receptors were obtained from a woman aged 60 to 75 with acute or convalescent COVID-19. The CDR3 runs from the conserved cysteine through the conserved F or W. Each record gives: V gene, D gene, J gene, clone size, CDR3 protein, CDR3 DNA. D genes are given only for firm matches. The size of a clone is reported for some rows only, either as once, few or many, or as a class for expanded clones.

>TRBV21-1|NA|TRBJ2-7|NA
CASSDRMESSYEQYF
TGTGCCAGCAGCGACAGGATGGAAAGCTCCTACGAGCAGTACTTC
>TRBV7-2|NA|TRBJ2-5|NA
CASSLLPRGETQYF
TGTGCCAGCAGCTTACTCCCCCGGGGGGAGACCCAGTACTTC
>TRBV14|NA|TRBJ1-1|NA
CASSQVLGGTGTEAFF
TGTGCCAGCAGCCAAGTTCTCGGGGGAACGGGCACTGAAGCTTTCTTT
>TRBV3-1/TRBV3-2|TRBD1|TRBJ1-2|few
CASSQGDSLNYGYTF
TGTGCCAGCAGCCAAGGGGACAGCCTTAACTATGGCTACACCTTC
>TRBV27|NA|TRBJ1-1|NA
CASSLDPGQNTEAFF
TGTGCCAGCAGTTTGGACCCGGGACAGAACACTGAAGCTTTCTTT
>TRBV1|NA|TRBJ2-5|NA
CTSTQGLAGETQYF
TGCACCAGCACCCAGGGACTAGCCGGAGAGACCCAGTACTTC
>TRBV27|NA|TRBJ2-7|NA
CASSLRQSLYEQYF
TGTGCCAGCAGTTTGAGGCAGAGCCTCTACGAGCAGTACTTC
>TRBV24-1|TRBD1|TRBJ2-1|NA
CATSDPGTGYNEQFF
TGTGCCACCAGTGATCCCGGGACAGGCTACAATGAGCAGTTCTTC
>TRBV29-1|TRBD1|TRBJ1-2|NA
CSAGTGAYGYTF
TGCAGCGCCGGGACAGGGGCCTATGGCTACACCTTC
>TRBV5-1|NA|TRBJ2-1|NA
CASSLGGAGEQFF
TGCGCCAGCAGCTTGGGCGGGGCAGGTGAGCAGTTCTTC
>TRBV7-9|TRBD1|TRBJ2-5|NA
CASSWGDREAQETQYF
TGTGCCAGCAGCTGGGGGGACAGGGAGGCCCAAGAGACCCAGTACTTC
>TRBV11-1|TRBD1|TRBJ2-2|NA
CASRHDRGPRPGELFF
TGTGCCAGCAGGCATGACAGGGGGCCCCGGCCCGGGGAGCTGTTTTTT
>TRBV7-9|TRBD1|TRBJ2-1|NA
CASSPGTAYYNEQFF
TGTGCCAGCAGCCCCGGGACAGCCTACTACAATGAGCAGTTCTTC
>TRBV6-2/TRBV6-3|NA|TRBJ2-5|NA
CASSVANRFQETQYF
TGTGCCAGCAGTGTAGCAAACAGGTTCCAAGAGACCCAGTACTTC
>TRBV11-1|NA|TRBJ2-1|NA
CASSLAREQFF
TGTGCCAGCAGCTTAGCGAGAGAGCAGTTCTTC
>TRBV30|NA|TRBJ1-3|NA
CASGVAGSGNTIYF
TGTGCCTCAGGGGTGGCGGGCTCTGGAAACACCATATATTTT
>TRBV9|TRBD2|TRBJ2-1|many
CASSVGSSGGEQFF
TGTGCCAGCAGCGTAGGGTCTAGCGGGGGTGAGCAGTTCTTC
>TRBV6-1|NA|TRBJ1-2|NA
CASSEAQGLVSGYTF
TGTGCCAGCAGTGAAGCCCAGGGGTTAGTAAGTGGCTACACCTTC
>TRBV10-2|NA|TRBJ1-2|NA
CASKDSGNYGYTF
TGCGCCAGCAAGGACTCCGGGAACTATGGCTACACCTTC
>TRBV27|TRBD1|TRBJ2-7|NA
CASSLGQLYEQYF
TGTGCCAGCAGTTTGGGACAGCTTTACGAGCAGTACTTC
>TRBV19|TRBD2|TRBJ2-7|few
CASSGAGTSEYEQYF
TGTGCCAGTAGTGGGGCCGGGACTAGTGAGTACGAGCAGTACTTC
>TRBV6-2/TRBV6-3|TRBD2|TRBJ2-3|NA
CASSYTGTSGVITDTQYF
TGTGCCAGCAGTTATACCGGGACTAGCGGGGTTATCACAGATACGCAGTATTTT
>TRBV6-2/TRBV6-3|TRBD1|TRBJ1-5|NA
CASSLDRGASNQPQHF
TGTGCCAGCAGCCTGGACAGGGGCGCCTCCAATCAGCCCCAGCATTTT
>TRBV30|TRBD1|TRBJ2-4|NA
CAWSAQGAAKNIQYF
TGTGCCTGGAGCGCACAGGGGGCAGCCAAAAACATTCAGTACTTC
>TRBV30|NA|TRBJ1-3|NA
CAWSPGTAGNTIYF
TGTGCCTGGAGTCCCGGGACTGCTGGAAACACCATATATTTT
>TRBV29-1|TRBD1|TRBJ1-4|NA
CSAGRQGREKLFF
TGCAGCGCGGGTCGACAGGGGCGAGAAAAACTGTTTTTT
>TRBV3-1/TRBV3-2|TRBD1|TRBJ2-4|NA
CASSPTTGFKNIQYF
TGTGCCAGCAGTCCAACGACAGGGTTCAAAAACATTCAGTACTTC
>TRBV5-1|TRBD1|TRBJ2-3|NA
CASSPEGTGWSNTDTQYF
TGCGCCAGCAGCCCGGAGGGGACAGGGTGGTCCAACACAGATACGCAGTATTTT
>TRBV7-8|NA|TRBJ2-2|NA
CASSLASGELFF
TGTGCCAGCAGCTTAGCCTCCGGGGAGCTGTTTTTT
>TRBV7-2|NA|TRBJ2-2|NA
CASSLNPRSTGELFF
TGTGCCAGCAGCTTAAATCCCCGCAGCACCGGGGAGCTGTTTTTT
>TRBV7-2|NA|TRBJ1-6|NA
CASRAGFVDWNSPLHF
TGTGCCAGCAGAGCTGGGTTTGTGGACTGGAATTCACCCCTCCACTTT
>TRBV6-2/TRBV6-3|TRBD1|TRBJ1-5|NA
CASSYPTGGGSQPQHF
TGTGCCAGCAGTTACCCGACAGGGGGCGGGAGTCAGCCCCAGCATTTT
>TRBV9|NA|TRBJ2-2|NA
CASSPGLGNTGELFF
TGTGCCAGCAGCCCGGGACTGGGGAACACCGGGGAGCTGTTTTTT
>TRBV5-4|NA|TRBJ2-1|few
CASNPRGGNEQFF
TGTGCCAGCAATCCTAGGGGGGGAAATGAGCAGTTCTTC
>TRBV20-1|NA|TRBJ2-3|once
CSANLQDTQYF
TGCAGTGCTAATTTACAAGATACGCAGTATTTT